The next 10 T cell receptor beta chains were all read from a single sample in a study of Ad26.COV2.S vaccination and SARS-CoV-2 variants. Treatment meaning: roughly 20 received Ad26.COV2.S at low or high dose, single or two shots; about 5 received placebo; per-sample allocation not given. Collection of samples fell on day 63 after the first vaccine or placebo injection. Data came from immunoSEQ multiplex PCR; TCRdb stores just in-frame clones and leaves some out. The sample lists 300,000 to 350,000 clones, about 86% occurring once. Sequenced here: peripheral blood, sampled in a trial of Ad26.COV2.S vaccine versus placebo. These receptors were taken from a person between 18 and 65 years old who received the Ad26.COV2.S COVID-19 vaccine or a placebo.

CDR3: CASRRKTHATNEKLFF. Here the CDR3 DNA reads TGTGCCAGTAGGCGGAAGACTCACGCAACTAATGAAAAACTGTTTTTT. The chain combines TRBV19 with TRBJ1-4; D is undetermined. CDR3 length: 16 residues. From germline, CDR1 is LNHDA and CDR2 SQIVND (reference sequence). Trimming took off 6 bases at V and 0 bases at J, with 14 bases between the two ends.

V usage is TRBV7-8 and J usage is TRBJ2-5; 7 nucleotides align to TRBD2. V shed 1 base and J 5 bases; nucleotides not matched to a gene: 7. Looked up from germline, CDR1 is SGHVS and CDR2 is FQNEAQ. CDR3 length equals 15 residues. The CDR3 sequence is CASSLVGLVGETQYF. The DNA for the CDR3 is TGTGCCAGCAGCTTAGTAGGACTAGTCGGCGAGACCCAGTACTTC.

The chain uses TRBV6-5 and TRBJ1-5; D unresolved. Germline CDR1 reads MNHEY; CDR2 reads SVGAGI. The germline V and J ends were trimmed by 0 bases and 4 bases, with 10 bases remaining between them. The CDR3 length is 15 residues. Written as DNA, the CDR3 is TGTGCCAGCAGTTACTCGAAGGAGAGAAATCAGCCCCAGCATTTT. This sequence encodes CASSYSKERNQPQHF.

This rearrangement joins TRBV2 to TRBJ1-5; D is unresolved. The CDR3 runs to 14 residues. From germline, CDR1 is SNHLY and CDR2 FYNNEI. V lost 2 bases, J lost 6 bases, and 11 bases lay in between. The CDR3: CASSERYESQPQHF. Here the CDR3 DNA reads TGTGCCAGCAGTGAAAGGTACGAATCTCAGCCCCAGCATTTT.

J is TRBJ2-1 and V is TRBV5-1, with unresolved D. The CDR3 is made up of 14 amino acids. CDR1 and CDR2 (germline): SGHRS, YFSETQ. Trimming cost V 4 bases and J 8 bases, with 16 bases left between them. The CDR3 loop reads CASSNGPSADEQFF. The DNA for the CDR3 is TGCGCCAGCAGCAATGGTCCCTCCGCGGATGAGCAGTTCTTC.

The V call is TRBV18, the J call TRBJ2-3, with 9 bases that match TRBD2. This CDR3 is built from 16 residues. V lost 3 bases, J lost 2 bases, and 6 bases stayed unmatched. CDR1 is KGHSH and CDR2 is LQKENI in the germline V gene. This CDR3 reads CASSPLAGASTDTQYF. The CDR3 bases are TGTGCCAGCTCACCCTTAGCGGGGGCCTCCACAGATACGCAGTATTTT.

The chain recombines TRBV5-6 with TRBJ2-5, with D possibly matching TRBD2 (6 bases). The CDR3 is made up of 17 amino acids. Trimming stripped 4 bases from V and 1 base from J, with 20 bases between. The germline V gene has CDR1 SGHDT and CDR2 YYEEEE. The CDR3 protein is CASSPPAGNYLQETQYF. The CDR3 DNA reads TGTGCCAGCAGCCCGCCCGCGGGGAATTACCTCCAAGAGACCCAGTACTTC.

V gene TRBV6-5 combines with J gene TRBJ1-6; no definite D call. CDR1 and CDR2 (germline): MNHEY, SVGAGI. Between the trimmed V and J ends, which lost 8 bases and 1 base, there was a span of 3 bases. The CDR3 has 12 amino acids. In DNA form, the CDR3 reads TGTGCCAGCGGGTCCTATAATTCACCCCTCCACTTT. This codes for CASGSYNSPLHF.

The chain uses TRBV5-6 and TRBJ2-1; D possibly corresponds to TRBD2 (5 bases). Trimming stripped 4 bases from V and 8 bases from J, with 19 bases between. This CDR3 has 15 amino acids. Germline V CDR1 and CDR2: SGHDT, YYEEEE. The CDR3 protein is CASSVPGIPWDEQFF. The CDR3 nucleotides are TGTGCCAGCAGCGTCCCCGGGATCCCCTGGGATGAGCAGTTCTTC.

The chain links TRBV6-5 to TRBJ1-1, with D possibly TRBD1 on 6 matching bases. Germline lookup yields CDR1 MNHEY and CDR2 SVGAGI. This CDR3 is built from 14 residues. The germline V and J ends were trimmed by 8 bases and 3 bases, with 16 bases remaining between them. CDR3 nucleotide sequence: TGTGCCAGCGGGGGCGGGGCTTTGTACACTGAAGCTTTCTTT. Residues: CASGGGALYTEAFF.